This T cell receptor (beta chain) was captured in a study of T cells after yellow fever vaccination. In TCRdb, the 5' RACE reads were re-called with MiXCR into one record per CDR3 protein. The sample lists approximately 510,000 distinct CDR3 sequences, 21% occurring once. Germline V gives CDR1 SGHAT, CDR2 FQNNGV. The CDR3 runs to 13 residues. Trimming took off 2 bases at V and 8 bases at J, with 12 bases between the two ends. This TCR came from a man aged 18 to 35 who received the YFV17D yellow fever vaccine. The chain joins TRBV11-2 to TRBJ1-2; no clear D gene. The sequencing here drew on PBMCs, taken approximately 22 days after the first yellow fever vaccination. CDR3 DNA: TGTGCCAGCAGCTTATTGTACCCGCCCGGCTACACCTTC. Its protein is CASSLLYPPGYTF.